These 29 T cell receptor beta chains were sequenced from one sample in a study of T cells in Graves' hyperthyroidism and ophthalmopathy. Regions amplified from RNA transcripts were the TCR beta CDR3 regions. RT-PCR in the first round (using the HTBI primer set) targeted the TCR CDR3. A single record per CDR3 protein comes from TCRdb applying MiXCR to the multiplex PCR reads. The table shows hundreds of thousands of distinct CDR3 sequences, with 16% occurring only once. Sequencing was carried out using blood. The receptors were gathered from a woman aged 40 to 50 with Graves' ophthalmopathy.

This clonotype occurred many times. This chain connects TRBV28 to TRBJ1-2; D unresolved. V lost 6 bases, J lost 3 bases, and 5 bases lay in between. The CDR3 consists of 11 residues. Germline CDR1 reads MDHEN; CDR2 reads SYDVKM. This CDR3 reads CASRPDYGYTF. The DNA for the CDR3 is TGTGCCAGCAGACCGGACTATGGCTACACCTTC.

The V call is TRBV5-1, the J call TRBJ1-5; unclear D gene. This CDR3 spans 14 amino acids. Trimming shortened V by 7 bases and J by 1 base, and 12 bases separated the two germline ends. From germline, CDR1 is SGHRS and CDR2 YFSETQ. CDR3 sequence (DNA): TGCGCCAGCGGCCCAGACGGCAGCAATCAGCCCCAGCATTTT. Translation gives CASGPDGSNQPQHF.

The V gene is TRBV5-1, the J gene TRBJ1-5; no clear D. Trimming took off 4 bases at V and 2 bases at J, with 10 bases between the two ends. The CDR3 is 14 amino acids. Germline V gene sequence: CDR1 SGHRS, CDR2 YFSETQ. The CDR3 nucleotides read TGCGCCAGCAGCAACGACGGAGGCAATCAGCCCCAGCATTTT. Amino acids: CASSNDGGNQPQHF.

This clonotype turned up a few times. CDR3 in DNA: TGTGCCACCAGTGATTTCACAGGGGGCGGCGAGCAGTACTTC. Translation: CATSDFTGGGEQYF. The chain has TRBV24-1 and TRBJ2-7; 9 bases are a match to TRBD1. Germline lookup yields CDR1 KGHDR and CDR2 SFDVKD. The junction had 3 bases not matched to a gene; V was cut back by 1 base and J by 6 bases. The CDR3 loop spans 14 amino acids.

This clonotype has more than one count but fewer than ten. The chain uses TRBV4-1 and TRBJ1-4; possibly TRBD1 for D (5 bases). V lost 5 bases, J lost 7 bases, and 11 bases lay in between. The length of the CDR3 is 13 residues. Per germline, CDR1 MGHRA and CDR2 YSYEKL. CDR3 region: CASSTGTVEKLFF. DNA of the CDR3: TGCGCCAGCAGCACCGGGACCGTTGAAAAACTGTTTTTT.

Concerning this clonotype: A much more abundant neighbour one base away suggests this may be a read error. The rearrangement joins TRBV3-1 to TRBJ1-6, with 8 bases aligning to TRBD1. The CDR3 consists of 13 residues. J lost 9 bases, V lost 7 bases, and 5 bases had no gene match. Germline V CDR1 and CDR2: LGHDT, YNNKEL (reference sequence). The CDR3 reads CASNRGMGSPLHF. The CDR3 bases are TGTGCCAGCAACAGGGGGATGGGTTCACCCCTCCACTTT.

A few counts support this clonotype. The chain has TRBV4-2 and TRBJ2-3; no clear D gene. The ends were cut back, 2 bases at V and 3 bases at J, with 3 bases in the middle. The V gene's germline CDR1 is LGHNA and CDR2 YNFKEQ. This CDR3 is built from 12 residues. The CDR3 reads CASSQPTDTQYF. CDR3 nucleotide sequence: TGTGCCAGCAGCCAACCTACAGATACGCAGTATTTT.

This clonotype was counted ten times or more. The V and J genes are TRBV11-2 and TRBJ2-3; D perhaps matches TRBD1 (5 bases). The germline gives CDR1 SGHAT, CDR2 FQNNGV. V lost 2 bases and J 3 bases, leaving 12 bases between the germline ends. The CDR3 consists of 15 residues. CDR3 DNA sequence: TGTGCCAGCAGCTTACAGTCCCAGGGAACAGATACGCAGTATTTT. Protein product: CASSLQSQGTDTQYF.

There are a few counts of this clonotype. This sequence joins TRBV6-1 and TRBJ1-5; 9 bases align to TRBD1. With V trimmed by 10 bases and J by 3 bases, 10 bases remained unmatched. Germline V gives CDR1 MNHNS, CDR2 SASEGT. The CDR3 runs 15 residues. The CDR3 sequence: CATVPGTGTNQPQHF. The CDR3 DNA reads as TGTGCCACCGTCCCCGGGACAGGGACCAATCAGCCCCAGCATTTT.

The chain links TRBV19 to TRBJ2-3; 7 bases fit TRBD1. This CDR3 has 16 residues. CDR1 and CDR2 (germline): LNHDA, SQIVND (reference sequence). V lost 1 base and J lost 3; bases outside the gene matches: 7. The CDR3 reads CASSIGRDRGTDTQYF. In nucleotides, the CDR3 is TGTGCCAGTAGTATAGGTCGGGACAGAGGGACAGATACGCAGTATTTT.

The gene calls are TRBV5-1 and TRBJ1-5; maybe TRBD1 (5 bases). This CDR3 is 16 amino acids long. Germline CDR1 reads SGHRS; CDR2 reads YFSETQ. V shed 4 bases and J shed 0 bases, with 14 bases lying between them. The CDR3 nucleotides are TGCGCCAGCAGCCTTTTGACAGACAGTAGCAATCAGCCCCAGCATTTT. It yields the protein CASSLLTDSSNQPQHF.

This clonotype appeared many times. J is TRBJ2-4 and V is TRBV13; 10 bases map to TRBD2. Germline V CDR1 and CDR2: PRHDT, FYEKMQ (reference sequence). The CDR3 has 15 amino acids. V lost 6 bases to trimming and J lost 8 bases; unmatched junction nucleotides: 10. The CDR3 is CASRHPGTSEDIQYF. CDR3 coding DNA: TGTGCCAGCAGACATCCTGGGACTAGCGAAGACATTCAGTACTTC.

This clonotype was seen ten or more times. The rearrangement joins TRBV6-2 or TRBV6-3 to TRBJ1-2; D not certain. There are 13 residues in the CDR3. Germline values: CDR1 MNHEY, CDR2 SVGEGT. The germline V and J ends were trimmed by 2 bases and 2 bases, with 6 bases remaining between them. CDR3 sequence reads: CASSYERNYGYTF. CDR3 sequence (DNA): TGTGCCAGCAGTTACGAGAGAAACTATGGCTACACCTTC.

About this clonotype: A much more abundant neighbour one base away suggests this may be a read error. The chain links TRBV24-1 to TRBJ2-3; TRBD1 aligns across 7 bases. The CDR3 spans 18 residues. J lost 4 bases, V lost 3 bases, and 15 bases had no gene match. Germline V gene data show CDR1 as KGHDR and CDR2 as SFDVKD. CDR3 sequence: CATSDREPPGQRADTQYF. CDR3 nucleotides: TGTGCCACCAGTGATAGAGAACCTCCGGGACAGCGCGCAGATACGCAGTATTTT.

This clonotype was recorded a few times. The chain combines TRBV10-2 with TRBJ2-3, with 9 bases fitting TRBD2. This CDR3 spans 17 amino acids. From germline, CDR1 is WSHSY and CDR2 SAAADI. The V gene end was trimmed by 3 bases and the J gene end by 5 bases; junction bases not matched to a gene: 12. The CDR3 nucleotides are TGCGCCAGCAGTGACCAACCTTTAGCGGGAGCCGAAGATACGCAGTATTTT. Its translation: CASSDQPLAGAEDTQYF.

DNA of the CDR3: TGTGCCAGCACCCAAACCGACGGTGAAAATGAGCAGTTCTTC. It is translated as CASTQTDGENEQFF. The chain uses TRBV6-1 and TRBJ2-1; D is uncertain. The germline CDR1 and CDR2 sequences are MNHNS and SASEGT. V was shortened by 7 bases and J by 7 bases, with 17 bases between the two germline ends. This CDR3 comprises 14 residues.

This clonotype was detected only a few times. The chain combines TRBV19 with TRBJ2-4; 10 bases are a match to TRBD1. Germline V gene lookup returns CDR1 LNHDA and CDR2 SQIVND (reference sequence). CDR3 length equals 17 residues. V lost 5 bases to trimming and J lost 3 bases; unmatched junction nucleotides: 10. CDR3 bases: TGTGCCAGTAGTCCCGCGGGACAGGGGAGTGGCAAAAACATTCAGTACTTC. Translated: CASSPAGQGSGKNIQYF.

Turning to this clonotype: Germline and junction disagree at one end, which may indicate a read error. J is TRBJ2-1 and V is TRBV2; D remains unclear. CDR1 is SNHLY, CDR2 FYNNEI, per germline. This CDR3 is 14 amino acids long. The CDR3 loop reads CARTAAHSYNEQFF. In nucleotides, the CDR3 is TGCGCCAGGACCGCGGCCCACTCCTACAATGAGCAGTTCTTC.

In its sample, this clonotype was seen many times. The chain is built from TRBV30 and TRBJ2-5, with D perhaps matching TRBD2 (6 bases). The CDR3 has 12 residues. Germline values: CDR1 GTSNPN, CDR2 SVGIG (reference sequence). Trimming stripped 5 bases from V and 3 bases from J, with 10 bases between. CDR3 sequence (DNA): TGTGCCTGGGGAGTAGCGGAAGAGACCCAGTACTTC. Its translation: CAWGVAEETQYF. Drawing the rest from reference TRBV30 and TRBJ2-5, the complete variable domain is SQTIHQWPATLVQPVGSPLSLECTVEGTSNPNLYWYRQAAGRGLQLLFYSVGIGQISSEVPQNLSASRPQDRQFILSSKKLLLSDSGFYLCAWGVAEETQYFGPGTRLLVL.

This clonotype was observed many times. This sequence joins TRBV20-1 and TRBJ1-2, with D perhaps matching TRBD1 (5 bases). This CDR3 spans 15 amino acids. Germline CDR1 DFQATT, CDR2 SNEGSKA (reference sequence). Trimming cost V 0 bases and J 8 bases, with 19 bases left between them. CDR3 sequence: CSARDLRQGAWGYTF. Written as DNA, the CDR3 is TGCAGTGCTAGAGATCTCCGTCAGGGAGCATGGGGCTACACCTTC.

Here the CDR3 DNA reads TGCAGCATACCGGACAGGGCAGACACCATATATTTT. Its translation is CSIPDRADTIYF. V and J are TRBV29-1 and TRBJ1-3; TRBD1 aligns across 8 bases. The CDR3 extends over 12 amino acids. Unmatched junction bases numbered 8, after V lost 8 bases and J lost 8 bases. Germline V gives CDR1 SQVTM, CDR2 ANQGSEA.

This clonotype has more than one count but fewer than ten. This chain joins TRBV10-3 and TRBJ2-5; maybe TRBD2 (5 bases). Germline loops: CDR1 ENHRY, CDR2 SYGVKD. The CDR3 runs 18 residues. V was trimmed by 3 bases and J by 2 bases, leaving 22 bases between them. The CDR3 sequence: CAISDLRAPNGGQETQYF. CDR3 nucleotides: TGTGCCATCAGTGACCTCCGGGCCCCTAATGGAGGACAAGAGACCCAGTACTTC.

The chain carries TRBV5-1 and TRBJ2-4; D is unclear. The germline V gene has CDR1 SGHRS and CDR2 YFSETQ. V lost 4 bases to trimming and J lost 3 bases, with 8 bases between them. This CDR3 region has 13 residues. CDR3: CASSPSGKNIQYF. CDR3 nucleotides: TGCGCCAGCAGCCCCTCGGGCAAAAACATTCAGTACTTC.

This clonotype was detected many times. V gene TRBV28 combines with J gene TRBJ2-7; TRBD1 matches 7 bases. The CDR3 loop spans 15 amino acids. J was trimmed by 5 bases and V by 6 bases; bases with no gene match: 13. Germline assignment: CDR1 MDHEN and CDR2 SYDVKM. The CDR3 here is CASSLKYRGFHEQYF. DNA for the CDR3: TGTGCCAGCAGCCTAAAGTACAGGGGCTTCCACGAGCAGTACTTC.

This clonotype came up many times. The rearrangement links TRBV18 to TRBJ2-1; TRBD2 agrees at 14 bases. Germline-derived CDR1 and CDR2 are KGHSH and LQKENI. The ends lost 8 bases at V and 3 bases at J; junction bases unmatched: 9. This CDR3 contains 17 residues. CDR3 residues: CASSPPGLAGGYNEQFF. The CDR3 DNA follows: TGTGCCAGCAGCCCCCCCGGACTAGCGGGGGGCTACAATGAGCAGTTCTTC.

The chain has TRBV3-1 and TRBJ2-4, with TRBD1 matching 8 bases. V trimming: 0 bases; J trimming: 7 bases; junction bases outside the gene matches: 14. The CDR3 extends over 18 amino acids. CDR1 is LGHDT and CDR2 is YNNKEL in the germline V gene (reference sequence). The CDR3 sequence is CASSQDRMVQGDLNIQYF. In DNA form, the CDR3 reads TGTGCCAGCAGCCAAGATAGAATGGTACAGGGGGATTTGAACATTCAGTACTTC. The whole variable domain, filled in from reference TRBV3-1 and TRBJ2-4, reads DTAVSQTPKYLVTQMGNDKSIKCEQNLGHDTMYWYKQDSKKFLKIMFSYNNKELIINETVPNRFSPKSPDKAHLNLHINSLELGDSAVYFCASSQDRMVQGDLNIQYFGAGTRLSVL.

This clonotype appeared many times. V usage is TRBV7-2 and J usage is TRBJ1-1; D not resolved. Looked up from germline, CDR1 is SGHTA and CDR2 is FQGNSA. There are 16 residues in the CDR3. With 5 bases removed from V and 0 bases from J, the gap between germline ends came to 16 bases. The CDR3 loop reads CASSPRYGPLNTEAFF. CDR3 nucleotides: TGTGCCAGCAGCCCCAGATATGGCCCCTTGAACACTGAAGCTTTCTTT.

This chain uses TRBV20-1 with TRBJ1-1; D is undetermined. The CDR3 is 13 residues long. The V gene lost 1 base and the J gene lost 0 bases, with 6 bases spanning the gap. The germline CDR1 and CDR2 sequences are DFQATT and SNEGSKA (reference sequence). CDR3 amino acids: CSARGELNTEAFF. DNA of the CDR3: TGCAGTGCTAGAGGGGAGCTGAACACTGAAGCTTTCTTT.

This clonotype was counted only a few times. The V and J genes are TRBV3-1 and TRBJ1-2; perhaps TRBD1 as D (5 bases). This CDR3 spans 14 amino acids. V shed 0 bases and J shed 5 bases, with 10 bases lying between them. Germline V lookup: CDR1 LGHDT, CDR2 YNNKEL (reference sequence). This CDR3 is CASSQEGTEYGYTF. Written as DNA, the CDR3 is TGTGCCAGCAGCCAAGAAGGGACGGAGTATGGCTACACCTTC.